This record looks at one TCR beta chain sequence and its context. Its antigen is not known. The donors were part of the validation cohort, which consisted of some 120 subjects and was separate from the first cohort of 670 or so subjects. Looked up from germline, CDR1 is SGHDT and CDR2 is YYEEEE. The CDR3 totals 13 residues. With V trimmed by 5 bases and J by 3 bases, 5 bases remained unmatched. This specimen belongs to a study of cytomegalovirus exposure and HLA in healthy donors. Whole-study results and caveats: Most TCRs appeared rarely, but some public TCRs recurred in many donors.

Generated by immunoSEQ multiplex PCR, the TCRdb table keeps only in-frame clones and is missing some. The sample lists 130,000 or so clones; approximately 81% were seen once. The sequence was obtained from a woman between 25 and 40 years old in good health and CMV-seronegative. Sequencing was carried out using PBMCs. The rearrangement joins TRBV5-6 to TRBJ2-7; 7 bases map to TRBD1. The DNA of the CDR3 is TGTGCCAGCAGTTACGGGACAGTCTACGAGCAGTACTTC. It translates to CASSYGTVYEQYF.